Sequencing of this T cell receptor (beta chain) was carried out in a study of CD8 T cells in ankylosing spondylitis. Findings of the study overall: Seemingly characteristic of ankylosing spondylitis blood was a TCR beta motif consisting of about 8 highly homologous variants. The clones that were linked to disease were reported to be significantly enriched in matched synovial fluid samples from ankylosing spondylitis patients. Disease-linked clones were CD8+ and relatively rare in peripheral blood.

The germline gives CDR1 SGHAT, CDR2 FQNNGV. The CDR3 consists of 13 residues. V shed 3 bases and J shed 0 bases, with 5 bases lying between them. With molecular barcodes, quantitative 5'-RACE was used to make the TCR beta libraries. TCRdb reprocessed the 5' RACE reads with MiXCR, giving one entry per CDR3 protein. This repertoire shows a few hundred thousand distinct CDR3 sequences, approximately 11% found once; its top ten account for under 7.5%. A word on this clonotype: Antigen unknown.

Sequencing input: blood, either unsorted or a sorted T cell fraction (not recorded which). This sequence joins TRBV11-2 and TRBJ2-5; D not certain. The receptor was derived from a male donor with ankylosing spondylitis. The CDR3 loop is CASSFGDQETQYF. The CDR3 DNA sequence: TGTGCCAGCAGCTTTGGGGACCAAGAGACCCAGTACTTC.